Listed here are 17 T cell receptor beta chains from one sample, sequenced in a study of beta chain features in type 1 diabetes. The isolated RNA, all of it, was reverse transcribed, so expressed TCRB transcripts were what got sequenced. Profiling relied on immunoSEQ multiplex PCR, and the TCRdb table lists in-frame clones only, not all of them. The table includes 150,000 to 170,000 clones, about 7.3% detected once. Source material: central memory CD4+ T cells from blood. The source of these receptors is a man between 18 and 35 years old in good health.

V usage is TRBV7-9 and J usage is TRBJ1-1; D not resolved. Trimming removed 5 bases at V and 6 bases at J, with 13 bases between. CDR3 length: 13 residues. Per germline, CDR1 SEHNR and CDR2 FQNEAQ (reference sequence). CDR3 loop: CASSQGGYAEAFF. DNA of the CDR3: TGTGCCAGCAGCCAAGGCGGTTACGCTGAAGCTTTCTTT.

This clone came up many times. The chain employs TRBV2 and TRBJ2-5; TRBD1 aligns across 7 bases. V lost 10 bases to trimming and J lost 5 bases; unmatched junction nucleotides: 4. Germline CDR1 and CDR2: SNHLY and FYNNEI. This CDR3 spans 11 amino acids. The CDR3 loop is CATPGGETQYF. Here the CDR3 DNA reads TGTGCCACCCCAGGGGGTGAGACCCAGTACTTC.

V and J are TRBV7-2 and TRBJ1-1; D is undetermined. Germline V CDR1 and CDR2: SGHTA, FQGNSA. The CDR3 has 16 amino acids. Between the trimmed V and J ends, which lost 3 bases and 3 bases, there was a span of 17 bases. CDR3 DNA sequence: TGTGCCAGCAGCTTCGCTCATACAAGCGGGGACACTGAAGCTTTCTTT. Translating gives CASSFAHTSGDTEAFF.

The chain links TRBV6-5 to TRBJ2-4, with D hard to call. The CDR3 loop spans 16 amino acids. Germline loops: CDR1 MNHEY, CDR2 SVGAGI. Trimming cost V 0 bases and J 0 bases, with 9 bases left between them. As DNA, the CDR3 is TGTGCCAGCAGTTACTCAGAGACTGTAGCCAAAAACATTCAGTACTTC. Translating it yields CASSYSETVAKNIQYF.

The chain carries TRBV10-3 and TRBJ1-1, with 9 bases lining up with TRBD1. Unmatched junction bases numbered 5, after V lost 10 bases and J lost 5 bases. Germline CDR1 and CDR2: ENHRY and SYGVKD. The CDR3 consists of 12 residues. The CDR3 spells CATDRGGTEAFF. The CDR3 nucleotides read TGTGCCACGGACAGGGGAGGGACTGAAGCTTTCTTT.

This clone was seen a handful of times. V and J are TRBV7-9 and TRBJ1-2; D is uncertain. CDR1 SEHNR and CDR2 FQNEAQ come from the germline V gene (reference sequence). The CDR3 loop spans 11 amino acids. The V end lost 6 bases, the J end lost 2 bases, and 4 bases lay between the germline ends. The CDR3 loop is CASSSNYGYTF. CDR3 coding DNA: TGTGCCAGCAGTTCAAACTATGGCTACACCTTC. The variable domain in full, with the rest retrieved from reference TRBV7-9 and TRBJ1-2, is DTGVSQNPRHKITKRGQNVTFRCDPISEHNRLYWYRQTLGQGPEFLTYFQNEAQLEKSRLLSDRFSAERPKGSFSTLEIQRTEQGDSAMYLCASSSNYGYTFGSGTRLTVV.

There are a few counts of this clone. The chain combines TRBV28 with TRBJ1-5; no clear D gene. The V end was cut by 8 bases, the J end by 2 bases, with 22 bases between. CDR1 is MDHEN and CDR2 is SYDVKM in the germline V gene. CDR3 length: 17 amino acids. The CDR3 bases are TGTGCCAGCGGAGGTAACTTTCTTGTAGGCGGCAATCAGCCCCAGCATTTT. This translates into CASGGNFLVGGNQPQHF.

The table lists this clone with a few counts. J is TRBJ2-3 and V is TRBV9, with D tentatively TRBD2 (6 bases). The CDR3 has 16 residues. V was trimmed by 5 bases and J by 3 bases, leaving 19 bases between them. Germline lookup yields CDR1 SGDLS and CDR2 YYNGEE. This CDR3 reads CASSQEDTGTTDTQYF. In DNA form, the CDR3 reads TGTGCCAGCAGTCAAGAAGATACCGGGACTACAGATACGCAGTATTTT. Complete variable domain (other parts from reference TRBV9 and TRBJ2-3): DSGVTQTPKHLITATGQRVTLRCSPRSGDLSVYWYQQSLDQGLQFLIQYYNGEERAKGNILERFSAQQFPDLHSELNLSSLELGDSALYFCASSQEDTGTTDTQYFGPGTRLTVL.

V and J are TRBV4-3 and TRBJ1-1; 8 bases align to TRBD1. CDR3 length: 14 residues. V lost 4 bases, J lost 6 bases, and 7 bases stayed unmatched. CDR1 LGHNA and CDR2 YSLEER come from the germline V gene. CDR3 sequence: CASSLLDRAPEAFF. CDR3 DNA sequence: TGCGCCAGCAGCCTCCTGGACAGGGCGCCTGAAGCTTTCTTT.

The rearrangement links TRBV6-5 to TRBJ2-2; maybe TRBD2 (6 bases). CDR3 length: 14 residues. Trimming stripped 8 bases from V and 4 bases from J, with 14 bases between. Looked up from germline, CDR1 is MNHEY and CDR2 is SVGAGI. The CDR3 is CASRQGGRTGELFF. CDR3 sequence (DNA): TGTGCCAGCCGCCAGGGAGGTCGCACCGGGGAGCTGTTTTTT.

A few counts support this clone. The V call is TRBV7-8, the J call TRBJ1-3, with a weak D call TRBD1 (6 bases). The CDR3 loop spans 20 amino acids. The ends were cut back, 5 bases at V and 0 bases at J, with 26 bases in the middle. The germline V gene has CDR1 SGHVS and CDR2 FQNEAQ. The CDR3 DNA reads as TGTGCCAGCAGCCTTAGAACCAGGGGAAATTACGTCCTCTCTGGAAACACCATATATTTT. Its translation is CASSLRTRGNYVLSGNTIYF.

A few counts support this clone. The chain joins TRBV7-2 to TRBJ2-7; tentatively, D is TRBD1 (5 bases). Germline CDR1 is SGHTA and CDR2 is FQGNSA. The length of the CDR3 is 15 residues. Trimming took off 1 base at V and 6 bases at J, with 16 bases between the two ends. The CDR3 nucleotides read TGTGCCAGCAGCTTAGATTACTCAGAAAGGGGCGAGCAGTACTTC. This gives the protein CASSLDYSERGEQYF. Full variable domain (remainder filled in from reference TRBV7-2 and TRBJ2-7): GAGVSQSPSNKVTEKGKDVELRCDPISGHTALYWYRQSLGQGLEFLIYFQGNSAPDKSGLPSDRFSAERTGGSVSTLTIQRTQQEDSAVYLCASSLDYSERGEQYFGPGTRLTVT.

This clone was seen only a few times. The V and J genes are TRBV5-5 and TRBJ1-5; maybe TRBD1 (5 bases). The ends were cut back, 3 bases at V and 4 bases at J, with 11 bases in the middle. The CDR3 contains 14 residues. Germline CDR1 is SGHKS and CDR2 is YYEKEE (reference sequence). The CDR3 protein is CASSSAGLNQPQHF. CDR3 DNA: TGTGCCAGCAGCTCGGCAGGGCTAAATCAGCCCCAGCATTTT.

This clone has more than one count but fewer than ten. V is TRBV29-1 and J is TRBJ1-1, with a possible D match to TRBD1 (6 bases). V lost 4 bases to trimming and J lost 0 bases, with 9 bases between them. The CDR3 spans 13 residues. Germline V gives CDR1 SQVTM, CDR2 ANQGSEA. CDR3 in amino acids: CSVVGQLNTEAFF. The CDR3 region has the DNA TGCAGCGTTGTTGGACAGCTGAACACTGAAGCTTTCTTT.

About this clone itself: This sample includes further DNA sequences coding for the same CDR3. The chain carries TRBV5-1 and TRBJ2-5; TRBD1 agrees at 8 bases. CDR1 is SGHRS, CDR2 YFSETQ, per germline. This CDR3 has 13 residues. With 4 bases clipped from V and 5 bases from J, the junction kept 4 bases outside the gene matches. CDR3 amino acids: CASSLQGEETQYF. The CDR3 nucleotides are TGCGCCAGCAGCCTACAGGGGGAGGAGACCCAGTACTTC.

This clone was found a few times. The rearrangement links TRBV6-6 to TRBJ2-7; 8 bases are shared with TRBD1. Germline CDR1 MNHNY, CDR2 SVGAGI (reference sequence). This CDR3 is 15 amino acids long. The J segment lost 4 bases and the V segment lost 5 bases, leaving 10 bases of the junction unmatched. CDR3 sequence reads: CASSPDRGTYYEQYF. CDR3 nucleotide sequence: TGTGCCAGCAGTCCAGACAGGGGCACATATTACGAGCAGTACTTC.

Only a few counts were recorded for this clone. The J gene is TRBJ2-7, the V gene TRBV10-2, with D possibly matching TRBD2 (6 bases). The V end was cut by 0 bases, the J end by 3 bases, with 12 bases between. Looked up from germline, CDR1 is WSHSY and CDR2 is SAAADI. The CDR3 is 15 amino acids. CDR3: CASSESTGVRYEQYF. The CDR3 DNA is TGCGCCAGCAGTGAGTCGACGGGAGTCCGCTACGAGCAGTACTTC.